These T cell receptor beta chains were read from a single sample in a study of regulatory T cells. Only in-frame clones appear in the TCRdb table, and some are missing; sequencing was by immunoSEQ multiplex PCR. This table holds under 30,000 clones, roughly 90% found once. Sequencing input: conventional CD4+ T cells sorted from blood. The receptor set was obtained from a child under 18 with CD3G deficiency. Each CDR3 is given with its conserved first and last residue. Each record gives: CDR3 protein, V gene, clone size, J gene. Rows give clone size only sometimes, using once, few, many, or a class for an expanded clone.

CASSESSGANVLTF TRBV5-1 . TRBJ2-6
CASSRGESYNEQFF TRBV5-1 . TRBJ2-1
CASSPLTNLNTGELFF TRBV19 . TRBJ2-2
CASSYGGGGALGYTF TRBV28 once TRBJ1-2
CASSYSGKAGANVLTF TRBV6-6 few TRBJ2-6
CASSPGPTMGQFF TRBV5-1 . TRBJ2-1
CASSFAGSTDTQYF TRBV7-9 . TRBJ2-3
CASSLDRGWTGANVLTF TRBV7-8 . TRBJ2-6
CASSVRGIVGYTF TRBV6-1 . TRBJ1-2
CAGDGGYTF TRBV6-5 few TRBJ1-2
CASSQGARTGTPYTF TRBV4-1 . TRBJ1-2
CASSMRRGAEQYF TRBV19 . TRBJ2-7
CASSLGTRGADTQYF TRBV6-6 . TRBJ2-3
CASSLRQGGETQYF TRBV7-6 . TRBJ2-5
CASSRGLAVLSGDNEQFF TRBV7-9 . TRBJ2-1
CASSGGRYTNYGYTF TRBV6-1 . TRBJ1-2
CASSPRQKSTYEQYF TRBV28 . TRBJ2-7
CASSRGVGYEQYF TRBV5-1 . TRBJ2-7
CASSSCRDRGCEQYF TRBV11-2 . TRBJ2-7
CASSLGTGVNTEAFF TRBV5-1 . TRBJ1-1
CASSLGIGGNQPQHF TRBV28 . TRBJ1-5
CASSRGLFTEAFF TRBV28 once TRBJ1-1
CASSLWQRSGNTIYF TRBV7-9 . TRBJ1-3
CASSSGRFSYTF TRBV19 . TRBJ1-2
CASSLRPGQGAGRETYEQYF TRBV28 . TRBJ2-7
CASSGRDSGSNEQFF TRBV19 . TRBJ2-1
CASREQGGKNIQYF TRBV6-6 . TRBJ2-4
CASHRDYNSPLHF TRBV5-1 . TRBJ1-6
CASSDPGRGSYEQYF TRBV6-1 once TRBJ2-7
CASSAGRTGASSGYGYTF TRBV5-1 few TRBJ1-2
CASSATGGKELFF TRBV6-1 . TRBJ2-2
CASSKGTGANQPQHF TRBV28 . TRBJ1-5
CASSELGQNSNQPQHF TRBV6-1 . TRBJ1-5
CASSRQYEQYF TRBV6-1 . TRBJ2-7
CASSEGNPFSTDTQYF TRBV6-1 . TRBJ2-3
CASSRTFYSGRRYNEQFF TRBV18 . TRBJ2-1
CASSLGLTSGRGETQYF TRBV11-3 . TRBJ2-5
CASSYRDTDTQYF TRBV5-1 few TRBJ2-3
CASSTRQGTQYF TRBV7-8 . TRBJ2-7
CASSYSGRPYEQYF TRBV6-1 . TRBJ2-7
CASSFGFRRGRFEQYF TRBV28 . TRBJ2-7
CASSFSVNTEAFF TRBV7-9 . TRBJ1-1
CASSYLRVSGYTF TRBV6-1 . TRBJ1-2
CASSLPARHEQFF TRBV28 . TRBJ2-1
CASSYSGSRPDTQYF TRBV7-9 . TRBJ2-3
CASSSLALYTDTQYF TRBV28 . TRBJ2-3
CASVRQGNTEAFF TRBV6-1 . TRBJ1-1
CAISGTLTGTYEQYF TRBV10-3 . TRBJ2-7
CASSLGAGLGGNEQFF TRBV7-9 . TRBJ2-1
CASSNRDRDKNIQYF TRBV6-6 once TRBJ2-4
CASTRRMGEAFF TRBV28 . TRBJ1-1
CASSSGGSGNEQFF TRBV28 . TRBJ2-1
CASSTALAADTDTQYF TRBV28 few TRBJ2-3
CASSAGDNQPQHF TRBV6-1 . TRBJ1-5
CASMHRTKETQYF TRBV28 . TRBJ2-5